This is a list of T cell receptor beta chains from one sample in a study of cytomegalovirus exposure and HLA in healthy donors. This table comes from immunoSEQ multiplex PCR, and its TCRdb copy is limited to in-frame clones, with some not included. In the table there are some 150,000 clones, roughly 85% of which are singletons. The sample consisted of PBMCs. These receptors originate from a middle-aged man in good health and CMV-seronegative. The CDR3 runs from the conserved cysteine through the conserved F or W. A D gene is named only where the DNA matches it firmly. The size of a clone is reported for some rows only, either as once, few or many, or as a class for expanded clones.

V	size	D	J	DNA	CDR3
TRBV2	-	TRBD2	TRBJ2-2	TGTGCCAGCAGTGGAAGACTAGCGGGAGCCGGGGAGCTGTTTTTT	CASSGRLAGAGELFF
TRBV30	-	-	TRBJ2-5	TGTGCCTGGACCCGACGAGGAGGAGGAGAGACCCAGTACTTC	CAWTRRGGGETQYF
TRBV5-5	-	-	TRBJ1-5	TGTGCCAGCAGCTTGGCAGGGAGCAATCAGCCCCAGCATTTT	CASSLAGSNQPQHF
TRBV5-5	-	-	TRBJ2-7	TGTGCCAGCAGTCCGACCAAGCTCGGACTCTACGAGCAGTACTTC	CASSPTKLGLYEQYF
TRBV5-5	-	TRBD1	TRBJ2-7	TGTGCCAGCAGGGACGGGACAGCCTTCAAGCAGTACTTC	CASRDGTAFKQYF
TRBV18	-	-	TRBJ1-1	TGTGCCAGCTCACCACAATCGGGGAACACTGAAGCTTTCTTT	CASSPQSGNTEAFF
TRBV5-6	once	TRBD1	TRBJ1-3	TGTGCCAGCAGCTTGGGTAACCGGGACAGGGGTGGAGGAAACACCATATATTTT	CASSLGNRDRGGGNTIYF
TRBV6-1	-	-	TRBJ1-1	TGTGCCAGCAGTGAAGTAAAGGGGTTTGGGGCTTTCTTT	CASSEVKGFGAFF
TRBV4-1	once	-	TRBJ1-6	TGCGCCAGCAGCCAAGATAACAGAGTAAATTCACCCCTCCACTTT	CASSQDNRVNSPLHF
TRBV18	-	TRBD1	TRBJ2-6	TGTGCCAGCTCACCAAGGACAGGAAGCTCTGGGGCCAACGTCCTGACTTTC	CASSPRTGSSGANVLTF
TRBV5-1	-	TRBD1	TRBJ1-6	TGCGCCAGCAGCTCCCATCAACCGGGACAGGGAAATTCACCCCTCCACTTT	CASSSHQPGQGNSPLHF
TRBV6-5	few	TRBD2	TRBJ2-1	TGTGCCAGCAGTTACAATAGCGGGAGTTACAATGAGCAGTTCTTC	CASSYNSGSYNEQFF
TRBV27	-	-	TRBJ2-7	TGTGCCAGCGGAGGGTCCTTGGGCTCCTACGAGCAGTACTTC	CASGGSLGSYEQYF
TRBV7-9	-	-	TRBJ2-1	TGTGCCAGCAGCATCGGACAAAAGGGCGATGAGCAGTTCTTC	CASSIGQKGDEQFF
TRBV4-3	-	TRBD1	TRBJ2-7	TGCGCCAGCAGCCAAGATATTGGACAGGGGTACGAGCAGTACTTC	CASSQDIGQGYEQYF
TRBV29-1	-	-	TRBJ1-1	TGCTCGGGGAACATGAACACTGAAGCTTTCTTT	CSGNMNTEAFF
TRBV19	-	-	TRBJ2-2	TGTGCCAGTAGGTTACAGGGTAACACCGGGGAGCTGTTTTTT	CASRLQGNTGELFF
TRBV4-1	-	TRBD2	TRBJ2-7	TGCGCCAGCAGCCAGGCAAGGTTGGGAGGGCCTAACGGAGAGCAGTACTTC	CASSQARLGGPNGEQYF
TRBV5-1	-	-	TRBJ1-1	TGCGCCAGCAGCTTGGTGAACTCTGAAGCTTTCTTT	CASSLVNSEAFF
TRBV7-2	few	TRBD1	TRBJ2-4	TGTGCCAGCAGCCTCCGGACAGGGGAGAAGTTTCAGTACTTC	CASSLRTGEKFQYF
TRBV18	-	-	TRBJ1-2	TGTGCCAGCTCACCAGAGGAGAGCTGGAGGGGCTACACCTTC	CASSPEESWRGYTF
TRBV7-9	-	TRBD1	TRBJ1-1	TGTTCCAGCAGCTCGATCCCTACAGGGGTCAACACTGAAGCTTTCTTT	CSSSSIPTGVNTEAFF
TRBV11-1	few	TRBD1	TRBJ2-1	TGTGCCAGCAGCTCCTTGACAGGGGGGCCCTACAATGAGCAGTTCTTC	CASSSLTGGPYNEQFF